The 29 T cell receptor beta chains given below trace back to one sample, sequenced in a study of shared clonotypes between healthy human individuals. Profiled with immunoSEQ multiplex PCR; TCRdb holds only in-frame clones, not every one. The sample holds 2 million to 3 million clones, approximately 93% seen once. The sample was naive CD4+ T cells from PBMCs. This sample's subset: CD45RA+ positively selected. The receptors come from a man aged 18 to 30 in good health. Some clones in this sample may be carry-over from other donors' samples.

This clone was observed a single time. This specimen includes other DNA sequences encoding the same CDR3. The chain uses TRBV7-3 and TRBJ2-1; D is perhaps TRBD2 (5 bases). Germline lookup yields CDR1 SGHTA and CDR2 FQGTGA. The CDR3 has 13 amino acids. V was cut by 2 bases and J by 6 bases, with 8 bases left in between. CDR3 DNA: TGTGCCAGCAGCTTAGGCCTAGCCAATGAGCAGTTCTTC. Its translation: CASSLGLANEQFF. The whole variable domain, filled in from reference TRBV7-3 and TRBJ2-1, reads GAGVSQTPSNKVTEKGKYVELRCDPISGHTALYWYRQSLGQGPEFLIYFQGTGAADDSGLPNDRFFAVRPEGSVSTLKIQRTERGDSAVYLCASSLGLANEQFFGPGTRLTVL.

This clone has just a few counts. The identical CDR3 is also encoded by other nucleotide sequences in the sample. The chain employs TRBV28 and TRBJ2-7; no firm D call. CDR1 and CDR2 (germline): MDHEN, SYDVKM. The CDR3 spans 11 residues. V shed 2 bases and J shed 4 bases, with 3 bases lying between them. The CDR3 sequence is CASSLRYEQYF. CDR3 DNA: TGTGCCAGCAGTTTACGGTACGAGCAGTACTTC.

The V gene is TRBV10-1, the J gene TRBJ2-3; no clear D gene. The CDR3 loop spans 13 amino acids. V lost 6 bases to trimming and J lost 3 bases, with 10 bases between them. CDR1 WNHNN and CDR2 SYGVQD come from the germline V gene (reference sequence). DNA of the CDR3: TGCGCCAGCAGCCCGAGGAGAACAGATACGCAGTATTTT. It codes for CASSPRRTDTQYF.

V gene TRBV7-9 combines with J gene TRBJ1-1; 8 positions agree with TRBD1. Germline-derived CDR1 and CDR2 are SEHNR and FQNEAQ (reference sequence). With 5 bases clipped from V and 5 bases from J, the junction kept 4 bases outside the gene matches. There are 13 residues in the CDR3. The CDR3 sequence is CASSRDRMTEAFF. The CDR3 coding sequence is TGTGCCAGCAGCCGGGACAGGATGACTGAAGCTTTCTTT.

V is TRBV4-2 and J is TRBJ2-3, with 10 bases lining up with TRBD2. The CDR3 contains 21 residues. The V and J ends lost 1 base and 2 bases, in that order; junction bases with no gene match: 18. Germline V lookup: CDR1 LGHNA, CDR2 YNFKEQ. The CDR3 spells CASSQVVVLAGRKGYTDTQYF. DNA for the CDR3: TGTGCCAGCAGCCAAGTTGTAGTACTAGCGGGACGAAAAGGTTACACAGATACGCAGTATTTT.

This sequence joins TRBV28 and TRBJ1-1; D may be TRBD1 (5 bases). Trimming removed 4 bases from V and 1 base from J, with 10 bases in between. This CDR3 has 14 residues. CDR1 MDHEN and CDR2 SYDVKM come from the germline V gene. The CDR3 DNA is TGTGCCAGCAGTTACAGGACGGGGAACACTGAAGCTTTCTTT. As protein: CASSYRTGNTEAFF.

CDR3 DNA sequence: TGTGCCAGCAGTGGCGGGGGGGTATGGACCTACGAGCAGTACTTC. Translating gives CASSGGGVWTYEQYF. The genes are TRBV28 and TRBJ2-7, with 9 bases aligning to TRBD2. Germline V CDR1 and CDR2: MDHEN, SYDVKM. The CDR3 length is 15 residues. V trimming: 5 bases; J trimming: 2 bases; junction bases outside the gene matches: 7.

CDR3 in DNA: TGTGCCAGTAGTGCCCGGGGTTCGGCTTCCGAGCAGTACTTC. It is translated as CASSARGSASEQYF. The chain links TRBV19 to TRBJ2-7, with D perhaps TRBD2 (5 bases). The germline gives CDR1 LNHDA, CDR2 SQIVND (reference sequence). V was clipped by 5 bases and J by 6 bases, with 17 bases between them. The CDR3 has 14 residues.

The chain couples TRBV2 to TRBJ2-5; D ambiguous. Germline loops: CDR1 SNHLY, CDR2 FYNNEI. CDR3 length: 13 residues. V was clipped by 1 base and J by 0 bases, with 3 bases between them. Written as DNA, the CDR3 is TGTGCCAGCAGTGAAGAGTACCAAGAGACCCAGTACTTC. This translates into CASSEEYQETQYF.

The chain links TRBV18 to TRBJ2-3; a possible D gene is TRBD1 (6 bases). Germline V gene lookup returns CDR1 KGHSH and CDR2 LQKENI. V dropped 3 bases and J dropped 0 bases, with 16 bases sitting between them. CDR3 size: 17 residues. CDR3: CASSPILGATSTDTQYF. DNA of the CDR3: TGTGCCAGCTCACCCATCCTGGGGGCTACTAGCACAGATACGCAGTATTTT.

The V call is TRBV11-2, the J call TRBJ1-3; D unclear. CDR3 length: 16 amino acids. Between the trimmed V and J ends, which lost 1 base and 0 bases, there was a span of 10 bases. Germline V lookup: CDR1 SGHAT, CDR2 FQNNGV. CDR3 nucleotides: TGTGCCAGCAGCTTAGGTCCGGTAAACTCTGGAAACACCATATATTTT. Translated, it gives CASSLGPVNSGNTIYF.

V usage is TRBV2 and J usage is TRBJ1-4, with D possibly being TRBD1 (5 bases). The CDR3 contains 14 residues. Per the germline V gene, CDR1 is SNHLY and CDR2 is FYNNEI. Trimming took 6 bases from V and 1 from J, leaving 9 bases between them. CDR3 in amino acids: CASSRDRTNEKLFF. In nucleotides, the CDR3 is TGTGCCAGCAGCCGCGACAGAACTAATGAAAAACTGTTTTTT.

This chain links TRBV11-3 with TRBJ2-5; either TRBD1 or TRBD2 may supply D (6 bases each). The CDR3 has 15 residues. Germline values: CDR1 SGHNT, CDR2 YENEEA. Deletions cut 5 bases from V and 5 bases from J, with 18 bases between. In nucleotides, the CDR3 is TGTGCCAGCAGCCAGGGGCTGGAGGGCTTGGAGACCCAGTACTTC. Its protein is CASSQGLEGLETQYF. The variable domain in full, completed from reference TRBV11-3 and TRBJ2-5, reads EAGVVQSPRYKIIEKKQPVAFWCNPISGHNTLYWYLQNLGQGPELLIRYENEEAVDDSQLPKDRFSAERLKGVDSTLKIQPAELGDSAVYLCASSQGLEGLETQYFGPGTRLLVL.

Comment on this clone: The same CDR3 is also encoded by other DNA sequences in this sample. V is TRBV7-9 and J is TRBJ2-7; 11 positions agree with TRBD1. The CDR3 is 14 amino acids. Losses at the gene ends were 5 bases for V and 4 bases for J; bases not matched to a gene: 4. In germline, CDR1 is SEHNR, CDR2 FQNEAQ (reference sequence). The CDR3, as DNA: TGTGCCAGCAGCCCGGGACAGGGGGATTACGAGCAGTACTTC. Its protein is CASSPGQGDYEQYF. The variable domain in full, completed from reference TRBV7-9 and TRBJ2-7, reads DTGVSQNPRHKITKRGQNVTFRCDPISEHNRLYWYRQTLGQGPEFLTYFQNEAQLEKSRLLSDRFSAERPKGSFSTLEIQRTEQGDSAMYLCASSPGQGDYEQYFGPGTRLTVT.

The chain joins TRBV29-1 to TRBJ2-7; TRBD1 matches 8 bases. This CDR3 has 13 residues. In germline, CDR1 is SQVTM, CDR2 ANQGSEA. Unmatched junction bases numbered 7, after V lost 6 bases and J lost 3 bases. This CDR3 reads CSVRGQGYYEQYF. CDR3 coding DNA: TGCAGCGTCAGAGGACAGGGCTACTACGAGCAGTACTTC.

The chain has TRBV7-6 and TRBJ2-1; D is ambiguous. Germline-derived CDR1 and CDR2 are SGHVS and FNYEAQ. The CDR3 is made up of 16 amino acids. With 5 bases removed from V and 0 bases from J, the gap between germline ends came to 14 bases. The CDR3 DNA follows: TGTGCCAGCAGCCGTTTACAAACTGGCTCCTACAATGAGCAGTTCTTC. This encodes CASSRLQTGSYNEQFF.

The table lists this clone with a count of one. The V gene is TRBV9, the J gene TRBJ2-3, with 11 nucleotides matching TRBD2. V shed 0 bases and J 5 bases; nucleotides not matched to a gene: 5. The CDR3 runs to 16 residues. Germline V gives CDR1 SGDLS, CDR2 YYNGEE. The CDR3 DNA reads TGTGCCAGCAGCGTAGGCGGTCTAGCGGGGGGAGATACGCAGTATTTT. Translating gives CASSVGGLAGGDTQYF.

The J gene is TRBJ2-7, the V gene TRBV5-1; possibly TRBD1 for D (6 bases). The CDR3 consists of 13 residues. Trimming removed 3 bases from V and 6 bases from J, with 13 bases in between. The germline V gene has CDR1 SGHRS and CDR2 YFSETQ. The DNA of the CDR3 is TGCGCCAGCAGCTCCACGACAGGAACCGAGCAGTACTTC. Translation: CASSSTTGTEQYF.

V gene TRBV27 combines with J gene TRBJ1-1; 7 bases fit TRBD1. There are 18 residues in the CDR3. The V and J ends lost 6 bases and 3 bases, in that order; junction bases with no gene match: 19. Germline V gene lookup returns CDR1 MNHEY and CDR2 SMNVEV (reference sequence). The CDR3 protein is CASRLWRDSLRGDTEAFF. The CDR3 DNA follows: TGTGCCAGCAGGCTTTGGAGGGACAGCCTCCGGGGCGACACTGAAGCTTTCTTT.

This clone was detected once. V usage is TRBV11-3 and J usage is TRBJ2-7; D is undetermined. CDR1 and CDR2 from the germline V gene are SGHNT and YENEEA. The CDR3 consists of 13 residues. Trimming stripped 5 bases from V and 9 bases from J, with 17 bases between. The CDR3 bases are TGTGCCAGCAGCCATGGGCCAGGCGTAGCGCAGTACTTC. Its translation: CASSHGPGVAQYF.

This chain joins TRBV7-9 and TRBJ1-6, with D maybe TRBD1 (5 bases). V was trimmed by 5 bases and J by 10 bases, leaving 9 bases between them. Germline V gene lookup returns CDR1 SEHNR and CDR2 FQNEAQ (reference sequence). This CDR3 contains 12 residues. The CDR3 sequence is CASSRGGSPLHF. CDR3 nucleotide sequence: TGTGCCAGCAGCCGCGGGGGGTCACCCCTCCACTTT.

The chain recombines TRBV7-9 with TRBJ1-4; TRBD1 matches at 9 bases. CDR1 and CDR2 (germline): SEHNR, FQNEAQ (reference sequence). This CDR3 has 15 residues. V was pared by 5 bases and J by 7 bases, with 8 bases of the junction left unmatched. The chain's CDR3 is CASSRNRDRVEKLFF. DNA of the CDR3: TGTGCCAGCAGCCGCAACCGGGACAGGGTTGAAAAACTGTTTTTT.

This chain uses TRBV11-2 with TRBJ1-1; D ambiguous. The germline CDR1 and CDR2 sequences are SGHAT and FQNNGV. V gave up 7 bases and J gave up 0 bases, with 18 bases separating them. The CDR3 is made up of 16 amino acids. The CDR3 loop is CASTSFSAGMNTEAFF. DNA of the CDR3: TGTGCCAGCACCTCTTTTTCCGCAGGAATGAACACTGAAGCTTTCTTT.

The gene calls are TRBV18 and TRBJ1-3, with D unresolved. V shed 1 base and J shed 0 bases, with 16 bases lying between them. CDR1 and CDR2 from the germline V gene are KGHSH and LQKENI. The length of the CDR3 is 18 residues. For the CDR3, the DNA is TGTGCCAGCTCACCACTCCCCGGGCAGCCGAGCTCTGGAAACACCATATATTTT. Its protein product is CASSPLPGQPSSGNTIYF.

This chain joins TRBV13 and TRBJ2-7; D might be TRBD1 (6 bases). This CDR3 comprises 14 residues. The germline CDR1 and CDR2 sequences are PRHDT and FYEKMQ (reference sequence). V lost 1 base and J lost 2, with 9 bases in between. The CDR3 nucleotides are TGTGCCAGCAGCTTAGCGCGGACAGCCTACGAGCAGTACTTC. It yields the protein CASSLARTAYEQYF.

Note on this clone: The same CDR3 is also encoded by other DNA sequences in this sample. The chain is built from TRBV7-9 and TRBJ1-5, with TRBD1 as a possible D gene (5 bases). Trimming took 5 bases from V and 1 from J, leaving 6 bases between them. The CDR3 has 13 amino acids. The V gene's germline CDR1 is SEHNR and CDR2 FQNEAQ (reference sequence). The CDR3 loop is CASSRGSNQPQHF. Here the CDR3 DNA reads TGTGCCAGCAGCAGGGGCAGCAATCAGCCCCAGCATTTT.

The V call is TRBV28, the J call TRBJ2-3; 9 bases line up with TRBD1. Germline assignment: CDR1 MDHEN and CDR2 SYDVKM. The CDR3 totals 15 residues. The V gene end was trimmed by 7 bases and the J gene end by 3 bases; junction bases not matched to a gene: 8. The CDR3 sequence: CASTLHGTGTDTQYF. The DNA for the CDR3 is TGTGCCAGCACCTTACACGGGACAGGGACAGATACGCAGTATTTT.

V is TRBV7-9 and J is TRBJ1-3; TRBD1 is a possible D gene (5 bases). V dropped 6 bases and J dropped 0 bases, with 12 bases sitting between them. The CDR3 is 15 residues long. Germline lookup yields CDR1 SEHNR and CDR2 FQNEAQ (reference sequence). The CDR3 region is CASSYTGNSGNTIYF. The CDR3 bases are TGTGCCAGCAGTTACACAGGCAACTCTGGAAACACCATATATTTT. The full variable domain, with the rest looked up from reference TRBV7-9 and TRBJ1-3, is DTGVSQNPRHKITKRGQNVTFRCDPISEHNRLYWYRQTLGQGPEFLTYFQNEAQLEKSRLLSDRFSAERPKGSFSTLEIQRTEQGDSAMYLCASSYTGNSGNTIYFGEGSWLTVV.

This chain uses TRBV28 with TRBJ1-2, with D perhaps TRBD1 (6 bases). V shed 6 bases and J shed 4 bases, with 12 bases lying between them. The germline gives CDR1 MDHEN, CDR2 SYDVKM. The CDR3 covers 13 residues. Written as DNA, the CDR3 is TGTGCCAGCAGGTCGGGACACATCTATGGCTACACCTTC. Residues: CASRSGHIYGYTF.